This T cell receptor (beta chain) originates from a study of memory CD4+ T cells and cytomegalovirus serostatus. The overall study: Healthy Belgian adult donors included about nine CMV-positive and some 24 CMV-negative people.

This table comes from immunoSEQ multiplex PCR, and its TCRdb copy is limited to in-frame clones, with some not included. Here the sample spans about 60,000 clones, 80% being singletons. The sort gate was single viable CD3+CD4+CD8-CD45RO+ cells for memory CD4+ T cells. After thawing, CD4+ T cells were positively selected. The germline V gene has CDR1 SGHVT and CDR2 SQSDAQ. The CDR3 runs to 11 residues. The rearrangement links TRBV7-4 to TRBJ2-5, with 7 positions matching TRBD2. TRBJ2-7 matches the DNA end more closely, so the J call is doubtful. The origin of this receptor is an adult in good health and CMV-seronegative. Some clones in this sample may be carry-over from other donors' samples. Source material: memory CD4+ T cells from blood. The CDR3 here is CASRGGSEQYF. CDR3 nucleotides: TGTGCCAGCAGGGGGGGGAGCGAGCAGTACTTC.